In its sample, the clone carrying this TCR beta chain was seen a few times. As yet, its antigen is unknown. As every portion of the isolated RNA was reverse transcribed, the sequencing read expressed TCRB transcripts. Sequenced by immunoSEQ multiplex PCR; TCRdb stores in-frame clones only, minus some. Among a few hundred thousand clones, roughly 14% were seen once, and the ten largest hold over 0.014%. Sorting of CD4+ naive, central memory, regulatory and stem cell-like memory cells was performed via CD45RO/CCR7/CD25/CD127/CD95/CD27. This entry comes from a study of beta chain features in type 1 diabetes. Whole-study context: Over all samples combined, fewer than 140,000,000 sorted cells were examined.

The CDR3 has 19 residues. Looked up from germline, CDR1 is SNHLY and CDR2 is FYNNEI. The V segment lost 6 bases and the J segment 0 bases; nucleotides outside the gene matches: 12. General observations from the study: Patients with Type 1 diabetes showed moderately but significantly shorter TCRB CDR3s in all four CD4+ subsets. Insertions were fewer and deletions more numerous at VDJ junctions in type 1 diabetes patients.

The chain recombines TRBV2 with TRBJ2-6; 9 nucleotides match TRBD1. This receptor was taken from a woman aged 18 to 35 with type 1 diabetes. The sequenced sample was naive CD4+ T cells from blood. The CDR3 protein is CASRAGTGFFISGANVLTF. CDR3 DNA: TGTGCCAGCAGAGCCGGGACAGGGTTTTTCATCTCTGGGGCCAACGTCCTGACTTTC.